This is a list of T cell receptor beta chains from one sample in a study of blood T cell repertoires in COVID-19. Profiled with immunoSEQ multiplex PCR; TCRdb holds only in-frame clones, not every one. The data show about 480,000 clones, with roughly nine tenths seen just once and roughly 7.4% held by the top ten. Material for sequencing was peripheral blood. The receptors shown here come from a woman aged 45-59 years with COVID-19, enrolled during active disease. CDR3s include the opening cysteine and the closing phenylalanine or tryptophan. Fields, in order: D gene, J gene, clone size, V gene, CDR3 DNA, CDR3 protein. D genes are given only for firm matches. For some rows the clone size is stated as once, few or many, or as a class when expanded; others skip it.

d_gene: .
j_gene: TRBJ2-1
abundance: few
v_gene: TRBV27
CDR3nt: TGTGCCAGCAGCCTAAGGGGACTGCCGAGGTCCTACAATGAGCAGTTCTTC
CDR3aa: CASSLRGLPRSYNEQFF

d_gene: TRBD2
j_gene: TRBJ2-7
abundance: .
v_gene: TRBV7-8
CDR3nt: TGTGCCAGCAGCTCCCGCGGGGGACGCACCTACGAGCAGTACTTC
CDR3aa: CASSSRGGRTYEQYF

d_gene: TRBD2
j_gene: TRBJ2-1
abundance: .
v_gene: TRBV9
CDR3nt: TGTGCCAGCAGCGTAGACGGCCTAGCGGGGAACAATGAGCAGTTCTTC
CDR3aa: CASSVDGLAGNNEQFF

d_gene: .
j_gene: TRBJ1-5
abundance: .
v_gene: TRBV6-6
CDR3nt: TGTGCCAGCAGTTGGGGGCAGCTTAATCAGCCCCAGCATTTT
CDR3aa: CASSWGQLNQPQHF

d_gene: TRBD1
j_gene: TRBJ2-5
abundance: .
v_gene: TRBV24-1
CDR3nt: TGTGCCACCAGTGATGATGGTCGGGACAGTGGGCCTGGGACCCAGTACTTC
CDR3aa: CATSDDGRDSGPGTQYF

d_gene: .
j_gene: TRBJ1-5
abundance: .
v_gene: TRBV30
CDR3nt: TGTGCCTGGAGTGTACAACCCAATCAGCCCCAGCATTTT
CDR3aa: CAWSVQPNQPQHF

d_gene: .
j_gene: TRBJ1-1
abundance: .
v_gene: TRBV30
CDR3nt: TGTGCCTGGAGGAGCCGGGTTGCTAACACTGAAGCTTTCTTT
CDR3aa: CAWRSRVANTEAFF

d_gene: .
j_gene: TRBJ2-2
abundance: .
v_gene: TRBV5-1
CDR3nt: TGCGCCAGCAGCTTCCGGGACTCCCTCACCGGGGAGCTGTTTTTT
CDR3aa: CASSFRDSLTGELFF

d_gene: TRBD1
j_gene: TRBJ1-5
abundance: .
v_gene: TRBV9
CDR3nt: TGTGCCAGCAGCAAAGGACAGGGGGGCAATCAGCCCCAGCATTTT
CDR3aa: CASSKGQGGNQPQHF

d_gene: .
j_gene: TRBJ2-1
abundance: few
v_gene: TRBV5-8
CDR3nt: TGTGCCAGCAGCACTGACTCCTCATATTACAATGAGCAGTTCTTC
CDR3aa: CASSTDSSYYNEQFF

d_gene: .
j_gene: TRBJ1-5
abundance: .
v_gene: TRBV21-1
CDR3nt: TGTGCCAGCAGCAAAATGGCGACAGGGAATCAGCCCCAGCATTTT
CDR3aa: CASSKMATGNQPQHF

d_gene: .
j_gene: TRBJ1-2
abundance: .
v_gene: TRBV2
CDR3nt: TGTGCCAGCAGTGGACAGAACTATGGCTACACCTTC
CDR3aa: CASSGQNYGYTF

d_gene: .
j_gene: TRBJ2-7
abundance: .
v_gene: TRBV7-9
CDR3nt: TGTGCCAGCAGCTCAGGGTTGGGGGAGCAGTACTTC
CDR3aa: CASSSGLGEQYF

d_gene: .
j_gene: TRBJ1-4
abundance: few
v_gene: TRBV7-2
CDR3nt: TGTGCCAGCAGCTTAATATTGTTTGCAACTAATGAAAAACTGTTTTTT
CDR3aa: CASSLILFATNEKLFF

d_gene: TRBD1
j_gene: TRBJ2-1
abundance: .
v_gene: TRBV9
CDR3nt: TGTGCCAGCAGCGTAACTGAGAGGGACAGGAGTATGCAGTTCTTC
CDR3aa: CASSVTERDRSMQFF

d_gene: TRBD1
j_gene: TRBJ1-1
abundance: .
v_gene: TRBV2
CDR3nt: TGTGCCAGCAGTGAAGCGAGGGGCAGGGGGGTTTTGGCTTTCTTT
CDR3aa: CASSEARGRGVLAFF

d_gene: TRBD2
j_gene: TRBJ2-2
abundance: .
v_gene: TRBV4-1
CDR3nt: TGCGCCAGCAGCAGAAGGGTGGCGGGGGACCCGATTCCCACCGGGGAGCTGTTTTTT
CDR3aa: CASSRRVAGDPIPTGELFF

d_gene: TRBD1
j_gene: TRBJ2-6
abundance: .
v_gene: TRBV11-2
CDR3nt: TGTGCCAGCAGCTCAAGGGGACAGGGGCTCTCTGGGGCCAACGTCCTGACTTTC
CDR3aa: CASSSRGQGLSGANVLTF

d_gene: .
j_gene: TRBJ1-4
abundance: .
v_gene: TRBV30
CDR3nt: TGTGCCTGGACTCGACCTTTAGTGGGGCAGAATGAAAAACTGTTTTTT
CDR3aa: CAWTRPLVGQNEKLFF

d_gene: .
j_gene: TRBJ1-2
abundance: .
v_gene: TRBV30
CDR3nt: TGTGCCTGGAGCGAGGCTGAGGACTATGGCTACACCTTC
CDR3aa: CAWSEAEDYGYTF

d_gene: TRBD2
j_gene: TRBJ2-5
abundance: .
v_gene: TRBV4-1
CDR3nt: TGCGCCAGCAGCCAGGGGTATGGGGGGGGAATAGAGACCCAGTACTTC
CDR3aa: CASSQGYGGGIETQYF

d_gene: TRBD1
j_gene: TRBJ2-7
abundance: .
v_gene: TRBV29-1
CDR3nt: TGCAGCGTTGAAGGGAGTTCACAGGGGCCCTACGAGCAGTACTTC
CDR3aa: CSVEGSSQGPYEQYF